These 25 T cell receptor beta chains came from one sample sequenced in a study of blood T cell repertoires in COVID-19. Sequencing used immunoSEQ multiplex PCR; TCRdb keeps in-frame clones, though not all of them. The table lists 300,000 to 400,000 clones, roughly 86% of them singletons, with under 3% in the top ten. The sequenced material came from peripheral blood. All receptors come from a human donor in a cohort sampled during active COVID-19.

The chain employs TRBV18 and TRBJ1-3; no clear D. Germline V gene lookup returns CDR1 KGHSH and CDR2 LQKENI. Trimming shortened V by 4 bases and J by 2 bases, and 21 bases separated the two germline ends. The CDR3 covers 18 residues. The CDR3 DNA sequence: TGTGCCAGCTCACTCACCCCGAGGCAGCCACCAACTGGAAACACCATATATTTT. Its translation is CASSLTPRQPPTGNTIYF.

Here the CDR3 DNA reads TGTGCCATCACTCCCGGGACTAGCGGATACAATGAGCAGTTCTTC. It translates to CAITPGTSGYNEQFF. The chain joins TRBV10-3 to TRBJ2-1; TRBD2 aligns across 11 bases. This CDR3 comprises 15 residues. The germline gives CDR1 ENHRY, CDR2 SYGVKD. With V trimmed by 7 bases and J by 4 bases, 6 bases remained unmatched.

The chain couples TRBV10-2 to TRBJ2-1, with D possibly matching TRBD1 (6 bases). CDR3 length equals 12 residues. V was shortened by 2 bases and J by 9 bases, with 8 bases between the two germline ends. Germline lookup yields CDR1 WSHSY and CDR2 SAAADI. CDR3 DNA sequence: TGCGCCAGCAGTGAGAGGGGGAGTGAGCAGTTCTTC. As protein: CASSERGSEQFF.

The CDR3 here is CASSPIGGYLSEAFF. Here the CDR3 DNA reads TGCGCCAGCAGCCCGATAGGGGGCTATTTATCTGAAGCTTTCTTT. The chain has TRBV4-1 and TRBJ1-1; 7 bases fit TRBD1. The CDR3 length is 15 residues. Trimming cost V 4 bases and J 6 bases; bases outside gene matches: 11. Germline lookup yields CDR1 MGHRA and CDR2 YSYEKL.

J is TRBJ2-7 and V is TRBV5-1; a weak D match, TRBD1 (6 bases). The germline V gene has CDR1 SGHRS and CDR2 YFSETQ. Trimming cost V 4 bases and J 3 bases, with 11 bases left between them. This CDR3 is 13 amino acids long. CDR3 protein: CASSQDSIYEQYF. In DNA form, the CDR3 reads TGCGCCAGCAGCCAGGACAGTATCTACGAGCAGTACTTC.

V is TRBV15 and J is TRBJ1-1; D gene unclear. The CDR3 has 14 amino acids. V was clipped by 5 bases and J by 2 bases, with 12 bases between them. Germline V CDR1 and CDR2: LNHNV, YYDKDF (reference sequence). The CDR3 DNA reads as TGTGCCACCAGCGCCCGGATGGGCAACACTGAAGCTTTCTTT. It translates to CATSARMGNTEAFF.

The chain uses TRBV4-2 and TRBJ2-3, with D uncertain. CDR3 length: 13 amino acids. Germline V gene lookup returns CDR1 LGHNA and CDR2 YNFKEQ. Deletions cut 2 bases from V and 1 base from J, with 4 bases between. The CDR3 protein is CASSQLRTDTQYF. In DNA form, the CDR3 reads TGTGCCAGCAGCCAACTTCGCACAGATACGCAGTATTTT.

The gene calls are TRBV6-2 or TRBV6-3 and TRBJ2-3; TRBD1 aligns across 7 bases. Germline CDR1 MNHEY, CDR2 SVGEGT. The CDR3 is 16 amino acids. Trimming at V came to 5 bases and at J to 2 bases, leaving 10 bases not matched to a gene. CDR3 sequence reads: CASSPSAQGITDTQYF. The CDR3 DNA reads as TGTGCCAGCAGTCCCTCGGCACAGGGGATCACAGATACGCAGTATTTT.

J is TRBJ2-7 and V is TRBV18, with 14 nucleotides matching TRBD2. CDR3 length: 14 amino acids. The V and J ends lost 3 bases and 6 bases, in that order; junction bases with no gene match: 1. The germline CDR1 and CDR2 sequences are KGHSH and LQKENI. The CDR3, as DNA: TGTGCCAGCTCACCCGGACTAGCGGGGGGCGAGCAGTACTTC. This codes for CASSPGLAGGEQYF.

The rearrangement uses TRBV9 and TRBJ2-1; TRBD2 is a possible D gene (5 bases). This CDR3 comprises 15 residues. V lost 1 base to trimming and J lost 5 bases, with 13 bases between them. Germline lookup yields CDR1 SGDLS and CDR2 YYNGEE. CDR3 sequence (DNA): TGTGCCAGCAGCGTATTGGGGAGTGCGCACAATGAGCAGTTCTTC. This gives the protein CASSVLGSAHNEQFF.

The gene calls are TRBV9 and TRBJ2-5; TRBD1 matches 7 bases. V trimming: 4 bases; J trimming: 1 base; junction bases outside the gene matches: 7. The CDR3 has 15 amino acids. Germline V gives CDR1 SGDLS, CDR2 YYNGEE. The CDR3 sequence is CASSSTGFPQETQYF. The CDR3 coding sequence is TGTGCCAGCAGCTCGACAGGGTTCCCCCAAGAGACCCAGTACTTC.

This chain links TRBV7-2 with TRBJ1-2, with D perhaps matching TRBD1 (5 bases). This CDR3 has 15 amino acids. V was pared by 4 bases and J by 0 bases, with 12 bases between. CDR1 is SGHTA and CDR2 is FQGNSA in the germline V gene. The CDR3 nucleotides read TGTGCCAGCAGCTATAAGACAGATACTAACTATGGCTACACCTTC. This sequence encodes CASSYKTDTNYGYTF.

CDR3 protein: CASSVVRGDTGELFF. The CDR3 bases are TGTGCCAGCAGCGTAGTCAGGGGCGACACCGGGGAGCTGTTTTTT. This sequence joins TRBV9 and TRBJ2-2; perhaps TRBD1 as D (6 bases). In germline, CDR1 is SGDLS, CDR2 YYNGEE. With 0 bases removed from V and 3 bases from J, the gap between germline ends came to 9 bases. The CDR3 has 15 residues.

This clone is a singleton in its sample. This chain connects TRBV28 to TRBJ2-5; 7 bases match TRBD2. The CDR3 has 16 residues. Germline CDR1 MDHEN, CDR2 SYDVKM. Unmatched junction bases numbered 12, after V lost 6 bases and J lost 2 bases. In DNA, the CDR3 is TGTGCCAGCAGCACAAGCCTAGAGCGGGAACAAGAGACCCAGTACTTC. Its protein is CASSTSLEREQETQYF. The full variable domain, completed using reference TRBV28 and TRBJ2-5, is DVKVTQSSRYLVKRTGEKVFLECVQDMDHENMFWYRQDPGLGLRLIYFSYDVKMKEKGDIPEGYSVSREKKERFSLILESASTNQTSMYLCASSTSLEREQETQYFGPGTRLLVL.

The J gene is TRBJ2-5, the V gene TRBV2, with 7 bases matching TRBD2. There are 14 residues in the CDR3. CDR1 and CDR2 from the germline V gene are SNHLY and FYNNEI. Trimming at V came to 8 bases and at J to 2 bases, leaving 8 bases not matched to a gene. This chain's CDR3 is CASARLALQETQYF. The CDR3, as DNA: TGTGCCAGCGCCCGACTAGCCCTACAAGAGACCCAGTACTTC.

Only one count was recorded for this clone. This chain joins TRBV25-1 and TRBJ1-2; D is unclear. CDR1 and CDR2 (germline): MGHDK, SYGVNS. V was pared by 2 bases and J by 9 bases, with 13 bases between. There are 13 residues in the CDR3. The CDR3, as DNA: TGTGCCAGCAGTGAAGAACAGTCTTGGAGCTACACCTTC. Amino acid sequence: CASSEEQSWSYTF.

DNA for the CDR3: TGTGCCAGTAGTATTGAGGAGACCCAGTACTTC. Amino acids: CASSIEETQYF. The V call is TRBV19, the J call TRBJ2-5; D gene unclear. This CDR3 is 11 amino acids long. CDR1 is LNHDA, CDR2 SQIVND, per germline (reference sequence). V shed 3 bases and J shed 5 bases, with 4 bases lying between them.

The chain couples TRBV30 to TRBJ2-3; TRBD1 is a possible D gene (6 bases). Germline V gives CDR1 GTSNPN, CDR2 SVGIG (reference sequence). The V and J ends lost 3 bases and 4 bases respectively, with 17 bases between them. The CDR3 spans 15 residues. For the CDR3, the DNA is TGTGCCTGGAGAACAGGGTCAACATTGGCAGATACGCAGTATTTT. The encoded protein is CAWRTGSTLADTQYF.

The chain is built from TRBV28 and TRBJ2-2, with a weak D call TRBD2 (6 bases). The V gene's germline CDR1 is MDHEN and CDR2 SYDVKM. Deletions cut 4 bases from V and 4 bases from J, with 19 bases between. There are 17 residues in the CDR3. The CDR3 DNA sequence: TGTGCCAGCAGTTCTTACCCCAAGGCGGGAATCACCGGGGAGCTGTTTTTT. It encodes CASSSYPKAGITGELFF.

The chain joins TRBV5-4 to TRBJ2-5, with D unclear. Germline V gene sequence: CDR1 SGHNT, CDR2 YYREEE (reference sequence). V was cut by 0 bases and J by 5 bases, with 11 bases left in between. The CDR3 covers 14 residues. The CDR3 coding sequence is TGTGCCAGCAGCTTGGATGGCATCGGGGAGACCCAGTACTTC. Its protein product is CASSLDGIGETQYF. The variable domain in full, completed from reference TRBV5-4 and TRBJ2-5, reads ETGVTQSPTHLIKTRGQQVTLRCSSQSGHNTVSWYQQALGQGPQFIFQYYREEENGRGNFPPRFSGLQFPNYSSELNVNALELDDSALYLCASSLDGIGETQYFGPGTRLLVL.

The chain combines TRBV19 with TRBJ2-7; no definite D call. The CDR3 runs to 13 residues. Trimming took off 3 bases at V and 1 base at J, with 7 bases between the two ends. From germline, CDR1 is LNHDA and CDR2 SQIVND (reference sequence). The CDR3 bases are TGTGCCAGTAGTATGCTAGGTTCCTACGAGCAGTACTTC. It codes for CASSMLGSYEQYF.

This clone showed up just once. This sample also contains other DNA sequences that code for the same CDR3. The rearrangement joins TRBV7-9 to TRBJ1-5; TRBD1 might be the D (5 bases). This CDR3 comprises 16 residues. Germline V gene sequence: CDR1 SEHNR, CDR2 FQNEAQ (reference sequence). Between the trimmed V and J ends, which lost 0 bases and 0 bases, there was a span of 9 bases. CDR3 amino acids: CASSLAGHDSNQPQHF. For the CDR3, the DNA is TGTGCCAGCAGCTTAGCGGGGCACGATAGCAATCAGCCCCAGCATTTT.

In DNA form, the CDR3 reads TGTGCCAGTATTCCCCGCCCCCGGCAGGGCGGCAATCAGCCCCAGCATTTT. It translates to CASIPRPRQGGNQPQHF. The V and J genes are TRBV19 and TRBJ1-5, with TRBD1 as a possible D gene (5 bases). The germline V gene encodes CDR1 LNHDA and CDR2 SQIVND (reference sequence). The CDR3 runs to 17 residues. The V and J ends lost 7 bases and 2 bases respectively, with 21 bases between them.

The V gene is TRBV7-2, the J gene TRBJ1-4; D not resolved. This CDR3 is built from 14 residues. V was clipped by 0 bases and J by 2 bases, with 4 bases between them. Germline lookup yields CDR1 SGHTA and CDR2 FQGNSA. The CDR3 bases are TGTGCCAGCAGCTTAGCGCGGACTAATGAAAAACTGTTTTTT. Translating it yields CASSLARTNEKLFF.

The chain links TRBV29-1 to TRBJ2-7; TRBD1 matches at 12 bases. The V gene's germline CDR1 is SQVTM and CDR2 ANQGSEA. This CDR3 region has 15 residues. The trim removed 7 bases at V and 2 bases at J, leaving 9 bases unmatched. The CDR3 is CSARERDRGPYEQYF. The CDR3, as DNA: TGCAGCGCTAGGGAACGGGACAGGGGGCCCTACGAGCAGTACTTC.